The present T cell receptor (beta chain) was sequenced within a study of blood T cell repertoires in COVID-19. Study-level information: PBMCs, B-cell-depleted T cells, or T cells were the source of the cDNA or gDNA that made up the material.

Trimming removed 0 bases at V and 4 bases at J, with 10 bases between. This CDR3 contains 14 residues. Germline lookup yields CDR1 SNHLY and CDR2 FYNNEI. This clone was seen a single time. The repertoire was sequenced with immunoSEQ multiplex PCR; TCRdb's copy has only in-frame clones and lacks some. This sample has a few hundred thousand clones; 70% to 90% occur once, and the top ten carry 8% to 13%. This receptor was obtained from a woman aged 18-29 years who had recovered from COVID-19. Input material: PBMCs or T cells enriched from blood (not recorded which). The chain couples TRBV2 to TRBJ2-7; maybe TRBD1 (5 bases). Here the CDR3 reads CASSEALQGYEQYF. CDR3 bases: TGTGCCAGCAGTGAAGCGCTTCAGGGTTACGAGCAGTACTTC.